Shown below are 5 T cell receptor beta chains from a single sample sequenced in a study of blood T cell repertoires in COVID-19. Measured with immunoSEQ multiplex PCR; TCRdb has only the in-frame clones, and not every one. Counted here are approximately 280,000 clones, less than 85% occurring once; the ten biggest clones make up under 3%. Sequencing input: PBMCs or T cells enriched from blood (not recorded which). All receptors derive from a woman aged 50 to 60 who had recovered from COVID-19.

This clone was seen once. The CDR3 reads CASSESGRGFYEQYF. The CDR3 bases are TGCGCCAGCAGTGAGTCGGGGCGGGGTTTCTACGAGCAGTACTTC. V is TRBV10-2 and J is TRBJ2-7; weak D call: TRBD2 (6 bases). This CDR3 is 15 amino acids long. CDR1 is WSHSY and CDR2 is SAAADI in the germline V gene. Deletions cut 0 bases from V and 3 bases from J, with 12 bases between.

V is TRBV4-1 and J is TRBJ1-4, with D possibly TRBD1 on 5 matching bases. The CDR3 spans 15 residues. The V and J ends lost 1 base and 0 bases respectively, with 6 bases between them. In germline, CDR1 is MGHRA, CDR2 YSYEKL. The CDR3 sequence: CASSQAGSTNEKLFF. The CDR3 DNA follows: TGCGCCAGCAGCCAAGCAGGGTCAACTAATGAAAAACTGTTTTTT.

This rearrangement joins TRBV14 to TRBJ2-5, with D perhaps matching TRBD2 (6 bases). Germline loops: CDR1 SGHDN, CDR2 FVKESK. V lost 1 base and J lost 4, with 19 bases in between. The length of the CDR3 is 17 residues. In DNA, the CDR3 is TGTGCCAGCAGCCAAGTACGGAGGGCAGCCCCTCGAGAGACCCAGTACTTC. Protein product: CASSQVRRAAPRETQYF.

V gene TRBV5-8 combines with J gene TRBJ2-7; possible D gene TRBD1, 5 bases. Germline V gene sequence: CDR1 SGHTS, CDR2 YDEGEE. Trimming removed 0 bases from V and 0 bases from J, with 19 bases in between. This CDR3 contains 18 residues. CDR3 loop: CASSLEGSGLQVSYEQYF. The CDR3 DNA reads TGTGCCAGCAGCTTGGAGGGGTCGGGCCTTCAAGTCTCCTACGAGCAGTACTTC. Full variable domain (missing parts from reference TRBV5-8 and TRBJ2-7): EAGVTQSPTHLIKTRGQQATLRCSPISGHTSVYWYQQALGLGLQFLLWYDEGEERNRGNFPPRFSGRQFPNYSSELNVNALELEDSALYLCASSLEGSGLQVSYEQYFGPGTRLTVT.

This clone was counted a few times. V and J are TRBV29-1 and TRBJ1-2; 7 bases are shared with TRBD1. CDR3 length equals 14 residues. Germline V CDR1 and CDR2: SQVTM, ANQGSEA. V lost 1 base and J lost 4; bases outside the gene matches: 6. In nucleotides, the CDR3 is TGCAGCGTTGAAGGAAACAGGGGCCCCTATGGCTACACCTTC. Translating it yields CSVEGNRGPYGYTF. Filled out from reference TRBV29-1 and TRBJ1-2, the complete variable domain reads SAVISQKPSRDICQRGTSLTIQCQVDSQVTMMFWYRQQPGQSLTLIATANQGSEATYESGFVIDKFPISRPNLTFSTLTVSNMSPEDSSIYLCSVEGNRGPYGYTFGSGTRLTVV.